A single sample gave rise to the 10 T cell receptor beta chains below, sequenced in a study of shared clonotypes between healthy human individuals. The assay was immunoSEQ multiplex PCR, and TCRdb's table has in-frame clones only and misses some. The sample gives over 1.4 million clones, approximately 96% of which show up once; approximately 1.2% is in the top ten. Sequenced input: naive CD4+ T cells sorted from blood. Subset noted: CD45RA+ positively selected. All receptors derive from a man younger than 45 in good health.

The genes are TRBV6-1 and TRBJ1-5; D is possibly TRBD1 (6 bases). The germline CDR1 and CDR2 sequences are MNHNS and SASEGT. This CDR3 comprises 16 residues. The V end lost 2 bases, the J end lost 1 base, and 12 bases lay between the germline ends. DNA of the CDR3: TGTGCCAGCAGTGAAAGGCAGGGGACCAGCAATCAGCCCCAGCATTTT. Its translation is CASSERQGTSNQPQHF.

The V call is TRBV5-1, the J call TRBJ2-2, with 8 bases that match TRBD2. CDR1 SGHRS and CDR2 YFSETQ come from the germline V gene. V was clipped by 9 bases and J by 1 base; unmatched bases: 5. This CDR3 has 14 amino acids. In DNA form, the CDR3 reads TGCGCCACCACTAGCGGAGGGAACACCGGGGAGCTGTTTTTT. Translating gives CATTSGGNTGELFF.

V usage is TRBV6-5 and J usage is TRBJ2-1; 10 bases are a match to TRBD2. The CDR3 length is 15 residues. CDR1 and CDR2 (germline): MNHEY, SVGAGI. V gave up 2 bases and J gave up 7 bases; unmatched junction bases: 5. The CDR3: CASSYGLAGANEQFF. The CDR3 coding sequence is TGTGCCAGCAGTTACGGTCTAGCGGGAGCTAATGAGCAGTTCTTC.

The chain couples TRBV18 to TRBJ2-3, with 9 nucleotides matching TRBD2. CDR3 size: 15 residues. Unmatched junction bases numbered 10, after V lost 6 bases and J lost 6 bases. CDR1 KGHSH and CDR2 LQKENI come from the germline V gene. Here the CDR3 reads CASSPSSGRLDTQYF. The DNA of the CDR3 is TGTGCCAGCTCGCCCAGTAGCGGGAGACTTGATACGCAGTATTTT.

This chain links TRBV5-1 with TRBJ1-2; D not resolved. The length of the CDR3 is 14 residues. The germline V gene encodes CDR1 SGHRS and CDR2 YFSETQ. V gave up 3 bases and J gave up 4 bases, with 13 bases separating them. In DNA form, the CDR3 reads TGCGCCAGCAGCTCGGGATCCCAAGGCTATGGCTACACCTTC. Amino acid sequence: CASSSGSQGYGYTF. Combining the CDR3 with reference TRBV5-1 and TRBJ1-2 gives the whole variable domain KAGVTQTPRYLIKTRGQQVTLSCSPISGHRSVSWYQQTPGQGLQFLFEYFSETQRNKGNFPGRFSGRQFSNSRSEMNVSTLELGDSALYLCASSSGSQGYGYTFGSGTRLTVV.

The chain recombines TRBV9 with TRBJ2-7; D uncertain. The CDR3 consists of 14 residues. Germline lookup yields CDR1 SGDLS and CDR2 YYNGEE. V lost 1 base and J 2 bases, leaving 10 bases between the germline ends. The chain's CDR3 is CASSVNPGPYEQYF. In DNA, the CDR3 is TGTGCCAGCAGCGTAAATCCCGGCCCCTACGAGCAGTACTTC.

The chain recombines TRBV18 with TRBJ1-4; D gene unclear. The V end was cut by 0 bases, the J end by 5 bases, with 10 bases between. The CDR3 has 15 amino acids. Germline loops: CDR1 KGHSH, CDR2 LQKENI. DNA of the CDR3: TGTGCCAGCTCACCACCGGGCCGATTAAATGAAAAACTGTTTTTT. Protein sequence: CASSPPGRLNEKLFF.

The V gene is TRBV7-2, the J gene TRBJ2-1; 7 bases are shared with TRBD1. CDR3 length equals 15 residues. Trimming removed 5 bases from V and 2 bases from J; junction bases left unmatched: 6. The germline CDR1 and CDR2 sequences are SGHTA and FQGNSA. CDR3 bases: TGTGCCAGCAGCAGGGGGCAGGGGACCTACAATGAGCAGTTCTTC. It codes for CASSRGQGTYNEQFF.

The chain combines TRBV14 with TRBJ2-5; D ambiguous. Germline V gene lookup returns CDR1 SGHDN and CDR2 FVKESK. The germline V and J ends were trimmed by 0 bases and 4 bases, with 9 bases remaining between them. The CDR3 spans 14 residues. The CDR3 DNA follows: TGTGCCAGCAGCCAAGACTCTCCCCGAGAGACCCAGTACTTC. This translates into CASSQDSPRETQYF.

The chain uses TRBV28 and TRBJ2-7; TRBD1 agrees at 7 bases. Unmatched junction bases numbered 7, after V lost 5 bases and J lost 0 bases. CDR1 and CDR2 from the germline V gene are MDHEN and SYDVKM. CDR3 length: 15 residues. The CDR3, as DNA: TGTGCCAGCAGTCGGTCAGGGACAGCCTCCTACGAGCAGTACTTC. This codes for CASSRSGTASYEQYF.